The 10 T cell receptor beta chains listed next were all sequenced from one sample in a study of blood T cell repertoires in COVID-19. Using immunoSEQ multiplex PCR, the repertoire was profiled, and TCRdb retains in-frame clones only, with some absent. This table has roughly 250,000 clones, around 90% appearing once. Sequencing input: PBMCs or T cells enriched from blood (not recorded which). The source is a woman aged 40 to 50 who had been exposed to COVID-19.

This sequence joins TRBV9 and TRBJ2-5; 14 bases are a match to TRBD2. In germline, CDR1 is SGDLS, CDR2 YYNGEE. The CDR3 is 17 amino acids. Trimming cost V 4 bases and J 1 base; bases outside gene matches: 6. The CDR3 spells CASSLEGTSGGQETQYF. CDR3 DNA: TGTGCCAGCAGCTTAGAAGGGACTAGCGGGGGCCAAGAGACCCAGTACTTC.

The chain couples TRBV4-1 to TRBJ2-5, with D perhaps TRBD2 (5 bases). V dropped 1 base and J dropped 1 base, with 19 bases sitting between them. Germline CDR1 MGHRA, CDR2 YSYEKL. The CDR3 totals 18 residues. The CDR3 is CASSQARQALGSQETQYF. As DNA, the CDR3 is TGCGCCAGCAGCCAAGCCCGGCAGGCCTTAGGGAGCCAAGAGACCCAGTACTTC.

The gene calls are TRBV2 and TRBJ1-6; 7 bases are a match to TRBD1. The CDR3 has 15 amino acids. Germline V CDR1 and CDR2: SNHLY, FYNNEI. The ends lost 7 bases at V and 6 bases at J; junction bases unmatched: 9. CDR3 amino acids: CASNPRDRSNSPLHF. The CDR3 coding sequence is TGTGCCAGCAATCCCCGGGACAGATCTAATTCACCCCTCCACTTT.

V and J are TRBV20-1 and TRBJ1-5; TRBD1 might be the D (5 bases). Trimming took off 3 bases at V and 4 bases at J, with 13 bases between the two ends. This CDR3 contains 14 residues. Looked up from germline, CDR1 is DFQATT and CDR2 is SNEGSKA (reference sequence). The CDR3 protein is CSASRGIPNQPQHF. CDR3 in DNA: TGCAGTGCTAGTCGGGGGATCCCAAATCAGCCCCAGCATTTT.

The chain has TRBV12-3 or TRBV12-4 and TRBJ1-1; D is ambiguous. This CDR3 region has 11 residues. V dropped 8 bases and J dropped 6 bases, with 10 bases sitting between them. CDR3 sequence: CASGWAAEAFF. Written as DNA, the CDR3 is TGTGCCAGCGGGTGGGCAGCTGAAGCTTTCTTT.

This sequence joins TRBV28 and TRBJ1-2; TRBD1 matches at 8 bases. The CDR3 contains 16 residues. V lost 5 bases, J lost 3 bases, and 11 bases stayed unmatched. Germline V lookup: CDR1 MDHEN, CDR2 SYDVKM. For the CDR3, the DNA is TGTGCCAGCAGTAAATACCCAGGGGGCGCAGACTATGGCTACACCTTC. It codes for CASSKYPGGADYGYTF.

The J gene is TRBJ2-2, the V gene TRBV6-5; no definite D call. Germline V gives CDR1 MNHEY, CDR2 SVGAGI. The CDR3 covers 13 residues. Trimming stripped 6 bases from V and 1 base from J, with 6 bases between. The DNA for the CDR3 is TGTGCCAGCAGCTCTATGAACACCGGGGAGCTGTTTTTT. It yields the protein CASSSMNTGELFF.

This sequence joins TRBV28 and TRBJ2-5, with 9 bases aligning to TRBD1. The CDR3 is 16 amino acids. Trimming cost V 3 bases and J 3 bases; bases outside gene matches: 8. Germline CDR1 and CDR2: MDHEN and SYDVKM. DNA of the CDR3: TGTGCCAGCAGTTTTGAGACAGGGGGAGGTGAAGAGACCCAGTACTTC. It encodes CASSFETGGGEETQYF.

This clone appeared a single time. The chain is built from TRBV10-3 and TRBJ2-5; TRBD1 agrees at 9 bases. Germline V gives CDR1 ENHRY, CDR2 SYGVKD. With 6 bases clipped from V and 4 bases from J, the junction kept 15 bases outside the gene matches. The CDR3 is 17 residues long. This CDR3 is CAISRTTGGRGLETQYF. CDR3 in DNA: TGTGCCATCAGCAGAACCACAGGGGGCCGGGGCCTAGAGACCCAGTACTTC.

The J gene is TRBJ2-6, the V gene TRBV28; TRBD1 is a possible D gene (6 bases). There are 19 residues in the CDR3. The germline V and J ends were trimmed by 3 bases and 0 bases, with 18 bases remaining between them. Germline CDR1 MDHEN, CDR2 SYDVKM. CDR3 sequence: CASSFPTRGESSGANVLTF. The CDR3 DNA sequence: TGTGCCAGCAGTTTCCCGACCAGGGGCGAGAGCTCTGGGGCCAACGTCCTGACTTTC.